The 5 T cell receptor beta chains given below trace back to one sample, sequenced in a study of PD-1 blockade in mismatch repair-deficient tumors. The data were produced by immunoSEQ multiplex PCR, yet TCRdb's version contains in-frame clones alone and is incomplete. The table has under 95,000 clones, 81% seen once. The material sequenced was peripheral blood, taken 12 weeks after starting pembrolizumab. These receptor sequences come from an adult with mismatch repair-deficient cancer.

The chain couples TRBV14 to TRBJ1-2; no firm D call. The CDR3 extends over 12 amino acids. Germline CDR1 and CDR2: SGHDN and FVKESK. Trimming shortened V by 2 bases and J by 4 bases, and 5 bases separated the two germline ends. The DNA of the CDR3 is TGTGCCAGCAGCCAAAACACCTATGGCTACACCTTC. It encodes CASSQNTYGYTF.

The chain recombines TRBV4-2 with TRBJ2-3; 7 bases are a match to TRBD2. The CDR3 has 16 residues. Trimming cost V 1 base and J 1 base; bases outside gene matches: 5. The germline V gene has CDR1 LGHNA and CDR2 YNFKEQ. The CDR3 region has the DNA TGTGCCAGCAGCCAAGTAGCACTAGCGCGCACAGATACGCAGTATTTT. This codes for CASSQVALARTDTQYF.

The rearrangement joins TRBV23-1 to TRBJ2-7; 11 bases are a match to TRBD1. TRBV23-1 is flagged as an ORF with uncertain function. The V segment lost 1 base and the J segment 6 bases; nucleotides outside the gene matches: 14. The CDR3 sequence is 18 residues long. The CDR3 coding sequence is TGCGCCAGCAGTCAATACGGGACCGGGACAGGGGGTTCTGGCGAGCAGTACTTC. Translated: CASSQYGTGTGGSGEQYF.

This clone came up a few times. The J gene is TRBJ2-2, the V gene TRBV7-3; the D gene could be TRBD1 or TRBD2 (5 bases each). This CDR3 has 15 amino acids. Looked up from germline, CDR1 is SGHTA and CDR2 is FQGTGA. Trimming pared 6 bases from V and 3 bases from J, leaving 14 bases between. The CDR3 is CASRPRVGDTGELFF. In DNA form, the CDR3 reads TGTGCCAGCAGGCCGCGTGTGGGGGACACCGGGGAGCTGTTTTTT. Complete variable domain (other parts from reference TRBV7-3 and TRBJ2-2): GAGVSQTPSNKVTEKGKYVELRCDPISGHTALYWYRQSLGQGPEFLIYFQGTGAADDSGLPNDRFFAVRPEGSVSTLKIQRTERGDSAVYLCASRPRVGDTGELFFGEGSRLTVL.

The chain uses TRBV2 and TRBJ1-3; D call uncertain. Germline assignment: CDR1 SNHLY and CDR2 FYNNEI. Trimming took 6 bases from V and 4 from J, leaving 1 base between them. The CDR3 has 10 residues. Here the CDR3 reads CASRGNTIYF. CDR3 DNA sequence: TGTGCCAGCAGGGGAAACACCATATATTTT.